The sequence of this T cell receptor beta chain was determined in a study of cytomegalovirus exposure and HLA in healthy donors. In the PCR, 60 Vbeta and 13 Jbeta primers were used. Method: immunoSEQ multiplex PCR; TCRdb's copy keeps in-frame clones and lacks some. The sample gives 60,000 to 70,000 clones, around three quarters of which show up once; around 4.7% is in the top ten. The CDR3 consists of 12 residues. Germline CDR1 is GTSNPN and CDR2 is SVGIG (reference sequence). The V end lost 5 bases, the J end lost 13 bases, and 20 bases lay between the germline ends. Sequencing was performed on PBMCs. The gene calls are TRBV30 and TRBJ1-2, with a weak D call TRBD1 (6 bases). The receptor comes from a young woman in good health and CMV-seronegative. CDR3 sequence reads: CAWGPLGRGGTF. Here the CDR3 DNA reads TGTGCCTGGGGACCCCTGGGCCGAGGGGGCACCTTC.